The next 29 T cell receptor beta chains were all read from a single sample in a study of T cells in Graves' hyperthyroidism and ophthalmopathy. It was RNA transcripts that yielded the amplified TCR beta CDR3 regions. When the TCR CDR3 underwent first-round RT-PCR, the HTBI primer set was used. A single record per CDR3 protein comes from TCRdb applying MiXCR to the multiplex PCR reads. The sample lists roughly 380,000 distinct CDR3 sequences; about 14% were seen once. The sequenced sample was blood. Receptor source: a man aged 25-45 years with Graves' hyperthyroidism that later progressed to Graves' ophthalmopathy.

DNA of the CDR3: TGTGCCAGCAGCCCCGGGGCAGGGGAGGACTACGAGCAGTACTTC. Residues: CASSPGAGEDYEQYF. The V gene is TRBV12-3 or TRBV12-4, the J gene TRBJ2-7; D tentatively fits TRBD1 or TRBD2 (6 bases each). Trimming pared 6 bases from V and 3 bases from J, leaving 18 bases between. The CDR3 covers 15 residues.

V gene TRBV30 combines with J gene TRBJ2-1, with 12 bases that match TRBD2. The J segment lost 12 bases and the V segment lost 5 bases, leaving 8 bases of the junction unmatched. Germline V gene data show CDR1 as GTSNPN and CDR2 as SVGIG (reference sequence). This CDR3 has 13 amino acids. The CDR3 DNA follows: TGTGCCTGGGAAACCGGGACTAGCGGGCGGCAGTTCTTC. Its translation: CAWETGTSGRQFF. Combining the CDR3 with reference TRBV30 and TRBJ2-1 gives the whole variable domain SQTIHQWPATLVQPVGSPLSLECTVEGTSNPNLYWYRQAAGRGLQLLFYSVGIGQISSEVPQNLSASRPQDRQFILSSKKLLLSDSGFYLCAWETGTSGRQFFGPGTRLTVL.

This clonotype was counted at least ten times. The rearrangement uses TRBV28 and TRBJ2-3, with 11 bases lining up with TRBD1. Trimming cost V 5 bases and J 5 bases; bases outside gene matches: 3. CDR1 is MDHEN, CDR2 SYDVKM, per germline. CDR3 length equals 14 residues. The CDR3 reads CASSRDRGRDTQYF. In DNA, the CDR3 is TGTGCCAGCAGTAGGGACAGGGGGAGAGATACGCAGTATTTT.

The gene calls are TRBV4-1 and TRBJ1-2; D is unresolved. V was pared by 2 bases and J by 8 bases, with 15 bases between. The CDR3 runs to 14 residues. The germline gives CDR1 MGHRA, CDR2 YSYEKL. The CDR3 reads CASSQYFWDGGYTF. DNA of the CDR3: TGCGCCAGCAGCCAATATTTTTGGGATGGGGGCTACACCTTC.

The table lists this clonotype with many counts. The J gene is TRBJ2-7, the V gene TRBV5-1; D may be TRBD1 (6 bases). V was cut by 6 bases and J by 2 bases, with 18 bases left in between. The CDR3 has 15 residues. Germline V lookup: CDR1 SGHRS, CDR2 YFSETQ. The CDR3 nucleotides read TGCGCCAGCAAAAACTCCGGGACACCAGCCTACGAGCAGTACTTC. This encodes CASKNSGTPAYEQYF.

This clonotype occurred once. The V and J genes are TRBV18 and TRBJ2-2; 10 nucleotides agree with TRBD1. The ends lost 0 bases at V and 4 bases at J; junction bases unmatched: 2. Germline CDR1 KGHSH, CDR2 LQKENI. The CDR3 sequence is 16 residues long. This CDR3 is CASSPPGQGSTGELFF. In nucleotides, the CDR3 is TGTGCCAGCTCACCACCGGGACAGGGGAGCACCGGGGAGCTGTTTTTT.

This clonotype turned up a few times. The chain carries TRBV5-1 and TRBJ2-5; TRBD2 agrees at 8 bases. The CDR3 totals 16 residues. In germline, CDR1 is SGHRS, CDR2 YFSETQ. The V segment lost 0 bases and the J segment 2 bases; nucleotides outside the gene matches: 6. Here the CDR3 DNA reads TGCGCCAGCAGCTTGGCCGGAGCGGGGGAACAAGAGACCCAGTACTTC. Protein: CASSLAGAGEQETQYF.

This clonotype was seen many times. The chain couples TRBV12-3 or TRBV12-4 to TRBJ2-1, with D perhaps TRBD1 (5 bases). This CDR3 has 14 residues. V lost 3 bases, J lost 8 bases, and 14 bases lay in between. CDR3 DNA sequence: TGTGCCAGCAGTTTTCTTCCTACCAGGGATGAGCAGTTCTTC. Amino acids: CASSFLPTRDEQFF.

V and J are TRBV18 and TRBJ2-1; D not certain. Trimming removed 2 bases from V and 4 bases from J, with 12 bases in between. Per germline, CDR1 KGHSH and CDR2 LQKENI. This CDR3 is built from 15 residues. CDR3 amino acids: CASSPTKVGYNEQFF. The CDR3 DNA sequence: TGTGCCAGCTCACCAACGAAGGTCGGATACAATGAGCAGTTCTTC.

Ten or more counts support this clonotype. The gene calls are TRBV30 and TRBJ2-2, with 8 positions matching TRBD2. V gave up 0 bases and J gave up 4 bases; unmatched junction bases: 1. Germline CDR1 and CDR2: GTSNPN and SVGIG (reference sequence). The CDR3 is 14 residues long. Written as DNA, the CDR3 is TGTGCCTGGAGTGTACTAGCGGCCACCGGGGAGCTGTTTTTT. It is translated as CAWSVLAATGELFF.

Comments on this clonotype: Because it lacks the conserved phenylalanine or tryptophan at the end, this CDR3 is likely a read error. DNA for the CDR3: TGCAGTGCTAGAGATCATGGAGGGGGTAATTCACCCCTCCACTGT. This gives the protein CSARDHGGGNSPLHC. The chain carries TRBV20-1 and TRBJ1-6; a possible D gene is TRBD1 (6 bases). Looked up from germline, CDR1 is DFQATT and CDR2 is SNEGSKA (reference sequence). Trimming left V 0 bases short and J 6 bases short, with 12 bases between. The CDR3 runs to 15 residues.

This clonotype has just a few counts. V is TRBV20-1 and J is TRBJ1-5, with unresolved D. Between the trimmed V and J ends, which lost 5 bases and 3 bases, there was a span of 14 bases. Germline CDR1 and CDR2: DFQATT and SNEGSKA (reference sequence). The CDR3 totals 14 residues. The CDR3 is CSAAIRVLNQPQHF. The CDR3 DNA sequence: TGCAGTGCTGCGATTCGAGTCCTCAATCAGCCCCAGCATTTT.

This clonotype came up a few times. The chain uses TRBV5-1 and TRBJ1-6; the D is unclear. The germline gives CDR1 SGHRS, CDR2 YFSETQ. Deletions cut 5 bases from V and 7 bases from J, with 16 bases between. The CDR3 consists of 15 residues. CDR3 residues: CASSFWATLNSPLHF. In nucleotides, the CDR3 is TGCGCCAGCAGTTTCTGGGCCACACTAAATTCACCCCTCCACTTT.

This clonotype has more than one count but fewer than ten. The chain has TRBV12-3 or TRBV12-4 and TRBJ2-1, with D unclear. This CDR3 is 14 amino acids long. Trimming took 3 bases from V and 2 from J, leaving 8 bases between them. The CDR3 coding sequence is TGTGCCAGCAGTTTGGGCAGAACCTACAATGAGCAGTTCTTC. Translation: CASSLGRTYNEQFF.

The chain is built from TRBV9 and TRBJ2-3; D remains unclear. CDR3 length: 14 residues. V was shortened by 0 bases and J by 0 bases, with 5 bases between the two germline ends. CDR1 and CDR2 (germline): SGDLS, YYNGEE. This chain's CDR3 is CASSVGPSTDTQYF. DNA of the CDR3: TGTGCCAGCAGCGTAGGGCCAAGCACAGATACGCAGTATTTT.

This clonotype was seen more than once but under ten times. The gene calls are TRBV5-1 and TRBJ1-2, with 7 bases fitting TRBD1. After removal of 2 bases from V and 8 bases from J, the junction contained 9 bases not matched to a gene. The CDR3 totals 14 residues. Germline loops: CDR1 SGHRS, CDR2 YFSETQ. CDR3: CASSLNGGGGGYTF. The CDR3 DNA reads as TGCGCCAGCAGCTTAAACGGAGGGGGCGGCGGCTACACCTTC.

This clonotype was recorded at least ten times. V and J are TRBV2 and TRBJ2-7; 9 positions agree with TRBD2. Unmatched junction bases numbered 10, after V lost 6 bases and J lost 4 bases. CDR1 is SNHLY and CDR2 is FYNNEI in the germline V gene. This CDR3 is built from 15 residues. Here the CDR3 reads CASSAPGLAGYEQYF. CDR3 nucleotide sequence: TGTGCCAGCAGCGCTCCGGGACTAGCCGGATACGAGCAGTACTTC. The whole variable domain, filled in from reference TRBV2 and TRBJ2-7, reads EPEVTQTPSHQVTQMGQEVILRCVPISNHLYFYWYRQILGQKVEFLVSFYNNEISEKSEIFDDQFSVERPDGSNFTLKIRSTKLEDSAMYFCASSAPGLAGYEQYFGPGTRLTVT.

The J gene is TRBJ1-4, the V gene TRBV5-5; no reliable D call. V was shortened by 0 bases and J by 6 bases, with 9 bases between the two germline ends. The germline gives CDR1 SGHKS, CDR2 YYEKEE (reference sequence). The CDR3 covers 14 residues. This chain's CDR3 is CASSLVPPDEKLFF. In nucleotides, the CDR3 is TGTGCCAGCAGCTTGGTACCCCCGGATGAAAAACTGTTTTTT. Looking up the rest from reference TRBV5-5 and TRBJ1-4 gives the full variable domain: DAGVTQSPTHLIKTRGQQVTLRCSPISGHKSVSWYQQVLGQGPQFIFQYYEKEERGRGNFPDRFSARQFPNYSSELNVNALLLGDSALYLCASSLVPPDEKLFFGSGTQLSVL.

The chain employs TRBV2 and TRBJ1-4; 9 nucleotides agree with TRBD1. The CDR3 length is 16 residues. Germline V lookup: CDR1 SNHLY, CDR2 FYNNEI. Trimming removed 5 bases from V and 4 bases from J; junction bases left unmatched: 8. The CDR3 DNA follows: TGTGCCAGCAGTCAAAACAGGGGGCGTGATAATGAAAAACTGTTTTTT. Its translation: CASSQNRGRDNEKLFF.

The table lists this clonotype with many counts. The chain recombines TRBV20-1 with TRBJ1-5; D may be TRBD1 (6 bases). Germline V gives CDR1 DFQATT, CDR2 SNEGSKA (reference sequence). V was cut by 5 bases and J by 6 bases, with 11 bases left in between. The CDR3 has 12 residues. CDR3 protein: CSAEGGFQPQHF. CDR3 nucleotides: TGCAGTGCTGAAGGGGGTTTTCAGCCCCAGCATTTT.

This clonotype was counted at least ten times. CDR3 sequence (DNA): TGTGCCAGCAGAGTAAGCGGGGGGCTCTCCTACGAGCAGTACTTC. Translation gives CASRVSGGLSYEQYF. The rearrangement uses TRBV12-3 or TRBV12-4 and TRBJ2-7; 9 bases line up with TRBD2. The length of the CDR3 is 15 residues. J was trimmed by 0 bases and V by 6 bases; bases with no gene match: 6.

This clonotype was seen many times. The chain couples TRBV6-2 or TRBV6-3 to TRBJ2-4; D is undetermined. Germline CDR1 MNHEY, CDR2 SVGEGT. CDR3 length: 12 amino acids. With 0 bases removed from V and 9 bases from J, the gap between germline ends came to 6 bases. The chain's CDR3 is CASSYSGSIQYF. The CDR3 region has the DNA TGTGCCAGCAGTTACTCTGGCAGCATTCAGTACTTC.

The sample holds many counts of this clonotype. The rearrangement joins TRBV27 to TRBJ2-7; TRBD1 matches 8 bases. Germline V gene data show CDR1 as MNHEY and CDR2 as SMNVEV (reference sequence). The trim removed 5 bases at V and 5 bases at J, leaving 8 bases unmatched. This CDR3 region has 14 residues. The DNA of the CDR3 is TGTGCCAGCAGTACCCAGACAGGGGTCGACGAGCAGTACTTC. It translates to CASSTQTGVDEQYF.

This clonotype was recorded many times. This chain uses TRBV7-9 with TRBJ2-1; TRBD1 agrees at 9 bases. The V segment lost 6 bases and the J segment 3 bases; nucleotides outside the gene matches: 6. CDR3 length: 15 residues. Germline lookup yields CDR1 SEHNR and CDR2 FQNEAQ (reference sequence). Written as DNA, the CDR3 is TGTGCCAGCAGTCGTGACAGGGGGATCTACAATGAGCAGTTCTTC. This sequence encodes CASSRDRGIYNEQFF.

This clonotype was seen ten or more times. The chain joins TRBV20-1 to TRBJ2-5, with D uncertain. CDR1 and CDR2 from the germline V gene are DFQATT and SNEGSKA (reference sequence). Trimming took 8 bases from V and 4 from J, leaving 17 bases between them. The CDR3 totals 13 residues. CDR3 region: CSQRRWGAETQYF. The DNA for the CDR3 is TGCAGTCAAAGGCGCTGGGGTGCAGAGACCCAGTACTTC.

This clonotype was observed a handful of times. The chain has TRBV6-1 and TRBJ2-3, with 8 bases matching TRBD2. The CDR3 totals 15 residues. Germline V lookup: CDR1 MNHNS, CDR2 SASEGT. V gave up 6 bases and J gave up 2 bases; unmatched junction bases: 7. In nucleotides, the CDR3 is TGTGCCAGCAGACGCGGGGGGCCCCCCACAGATACGCAGTATTTT. Protein sequence: CASRRGGPPTDTQYF.

This clonotype was counted many times. The chain has TRBV28 and TRBJ2-5; D ambiguous. This CDR3 contains 14 residues. Trimming left V 5 bases short and J 0 bases short, with 10 bases between. Germline V gene sequence: CDR1 MDHEN, CDR2 SYDVKM. CDR3 amino acids: CASSPGWYQETQYF. DNA for the CDR3: TGTGCCAGCAGTCCTGGGTGGTACCAAGAGACCCAGTACTTC.

This clonotype was seen at least ten times. The CDR3 is CASSASLSNQPQHF. In DNA form, the CDR3 reads TGTGCCAGCAGTGCGTCCCTTAGCAATCAGCCCCAGCATTTT. The chain links TRBV6-1 to TRBJ1-5; D is uncertain. The CDR3 has 14 residues. Germline CDR1 is MNHNS and CDR2 is SASEGT. V lost 4 bases and J 0 bases, leaving 7 bases between the germline ends.

The sample holds a few counts of this clonotype. The V gene is TRBV18, the J gene TRBJ2-2; D gene ambiguous. With 6 bases removed from V and 2 bases from J, the gap between germline ends came to 10 bases. The CDR3 has 14 amino acids. Germline V gives CDR1 KGHSH, CDR2 LQKENI. The CDR3 DNA reads as TGTGCCAGCTCGATCGCTAGTAACACCGGGGAGCTGTTTTTT. Encoded protein: CASSIASNTGELFF.